This T cell receptor (beta chain) was observed in a study of T cells in Graves' hyperthyroidism and ophthalmopathy. Trimming cost V 4 bases and J 8 bases, with 8 bases left between them. Looked up from germline, CDR1 is ENHRY and CDR2 is SYGVKD. The CDR3 runs 11 residues. The CDR3 regions of TCR beta were amplified from RNA transcripts. TCR CDR3 regions were first amplified by RT-PCR with HTBI primers. TCRdb independently ran MiXCR on the multiplex PCR reads; one entry per CDR3 protein. The sample includes around 540,000 distinct CDR3 sequences, about half seen only once; the top ten take approximately 8.2%.

Input material: peripheral blood or thyroid tissue (not recorded which). The chain joins TRBV10-3 to TRBJ1-1; TRBD1 is a possible D gene (6 bases). The clonotype comes from a woman younger than 35 with Graves' hyperthyroidism. This CDR3 is CAISAGAEAFF. The CDR3 region has the DNA TGTGCCATCAGTGCAGGGGCAGAAGCTTTCTTT.